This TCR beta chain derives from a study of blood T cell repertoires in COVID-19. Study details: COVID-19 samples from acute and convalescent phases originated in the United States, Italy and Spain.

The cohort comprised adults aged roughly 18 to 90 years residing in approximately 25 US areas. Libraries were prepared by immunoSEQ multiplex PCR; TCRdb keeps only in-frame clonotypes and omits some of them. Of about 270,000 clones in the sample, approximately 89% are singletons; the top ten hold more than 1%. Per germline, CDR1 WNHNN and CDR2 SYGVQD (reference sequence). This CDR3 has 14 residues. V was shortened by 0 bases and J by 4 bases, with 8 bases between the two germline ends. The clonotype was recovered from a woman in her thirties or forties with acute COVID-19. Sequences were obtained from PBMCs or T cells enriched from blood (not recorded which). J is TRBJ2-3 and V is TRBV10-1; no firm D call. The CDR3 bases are TGCGCCAGCAGTGAGTCTGCGGCCGCAGATACGCAGTATTTT. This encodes CASSESAAADTQYF.